A selection of T cell receptor beta chains follows, all from one sample in a study of blood T cell repertoires in COVID-19. Produced via immunoSEQ multiplex PCR; TCRdb's table is partial and in-frame only. This table has 150,000 to 200,000 clones, around 83% appearing once. The sequencing input was peripheral blood. All receptors come from a woman older than 75 in a cohort sampled during active or convalescent COVID-19. CDR3s include the opening cysteine and the closing phenylalanine or tryptophan. Each record gives: V gene, J gene, CDR3 protein.

TRBV6-5	TRBJ2-5	CASSTQGGQETQYF
TRBV4-1	TRBJ2-1	CASSRLAEDEQFF
TRBV6-5	TRBJ1-1	CASSSTELLMNTEAFF
TRBV28	TRBJ1-2	CASSFWDRKNWGYTF
TRBV6-2/TRBV6-3	TRBJ1-1	CASSRLWGPNTEAFF
TRBV25-1	TRBJ1-2	CASSEPGQGNYGYTF
TRBV9	TRBJ1-4	CASSGQEFEKLFF
TRBV2	TRBJ1-5	CASRGQGGGNQPQHF
TRBV12-5	TRBJ2-1	CASGLVQGFYNEQFF
TRBV6-2/TRBV6-3	TRBJ1-2	CASSIRQGVNYGYTF
TRBV20-1	TRBJ2-1	CSASGGLAGGRYNEQFF
TRBV5-1	TRBJ1-2	CASSLGLVNYGYTF
TRBV11-3	TRBJ2-1	CASSLGLATYNEQFF
TRBV21-1	TRBJ2-3	CASSNRDRADTQYF
TRBV15	TRBJ1-5	CATSIGTGNQPQHF
TRBV6-1	TRBJ2-2	CASSDKGWTGANTGELFF
TRBV3-1/TRBV3-2	TRBJ1-1	CASSQPINRGTEAFF
TRBV11-3	TRBJ1-2	CASSLYEMYGYTF
TRBV3-1/TRBV3-2	TRBJ1-1	CASAEEVNTEAFF
TRBV10-3	TRBJ1-6	CAISDPPQRDSPLHF
TRBV21-1	TRBJ1-3	CASSKLQGLRGNTIYF
TRBV28	TRBJ1-5	CAGGTGNQPQHF
TRBV18	TRBJ1-5	CASSPDRYNQPQHF
TRBV30	TRBJ1-5	CAWSSKQTGARGNQPQHF
TRBV10-3	TRBJ2-3	CAISERQGSTDTQYF
TRBV18	TRBJ1-5	CASSLATGVDQPQHF